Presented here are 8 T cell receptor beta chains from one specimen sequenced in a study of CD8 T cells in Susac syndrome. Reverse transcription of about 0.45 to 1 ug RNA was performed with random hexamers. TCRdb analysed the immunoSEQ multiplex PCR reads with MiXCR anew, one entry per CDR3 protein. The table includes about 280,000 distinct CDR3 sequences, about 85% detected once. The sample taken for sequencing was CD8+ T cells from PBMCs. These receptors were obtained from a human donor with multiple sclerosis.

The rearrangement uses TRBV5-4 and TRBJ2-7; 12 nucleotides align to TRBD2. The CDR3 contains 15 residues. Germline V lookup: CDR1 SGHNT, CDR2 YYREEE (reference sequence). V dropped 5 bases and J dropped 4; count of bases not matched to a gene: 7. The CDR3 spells CASRAGTSGFYEQYF. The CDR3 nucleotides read TGTGCCAGCAGGGCCGGGACTAGCGGGTTTTACGAGCAGTACTTC.

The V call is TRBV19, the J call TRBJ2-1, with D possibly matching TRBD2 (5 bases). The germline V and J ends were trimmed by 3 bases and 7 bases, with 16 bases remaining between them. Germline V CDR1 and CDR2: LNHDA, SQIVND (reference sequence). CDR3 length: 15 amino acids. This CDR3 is CASSIVRDQENEQFF. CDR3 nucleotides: TGTGCCAGTAGTATCGTCCGGGATCAAGAAAATGAGCAGTTCTTC.

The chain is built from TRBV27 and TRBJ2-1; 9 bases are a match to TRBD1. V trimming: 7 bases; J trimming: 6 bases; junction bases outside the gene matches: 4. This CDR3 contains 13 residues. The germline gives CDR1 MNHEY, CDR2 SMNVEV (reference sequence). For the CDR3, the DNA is TGTGCCAGCAAGGGGACAGGGCTCAATGAGCAGTTCTTC. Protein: CASKGTGLNEQFF.

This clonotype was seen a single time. The CDR3, as DNA: TGTGCCAGCAGTTCATTTATTCTGTCCTCCGGGAGGGGGTGGAATGAGCAGTTCTTC. This gives the protein CASSSFILSSGRGWNEQFF. This chain joins TRBV28 and TRBJ2-1, with TRBD2 identical over 8 bases. The CDR3 totals 19 residues. The J segment lost 7 bases and the V segment lost 4 bases, leaving 21 bases of the junction unmatched. From germline, CDR1 is MDHEN and CDR2 SYDVKM.

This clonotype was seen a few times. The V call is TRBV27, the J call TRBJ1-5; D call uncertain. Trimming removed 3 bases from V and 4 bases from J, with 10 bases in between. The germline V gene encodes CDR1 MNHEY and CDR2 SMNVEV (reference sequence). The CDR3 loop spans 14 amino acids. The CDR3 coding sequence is TGTGCCAGCAGTTTCGGGTCGGGGAATCAGCCCCAGCATTTT. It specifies CASSFGSGNQPQHF.

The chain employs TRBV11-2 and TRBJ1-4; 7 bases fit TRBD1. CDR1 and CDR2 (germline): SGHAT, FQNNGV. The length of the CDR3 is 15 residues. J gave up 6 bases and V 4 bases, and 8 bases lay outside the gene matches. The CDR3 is CASSSSTGTYEKLFF. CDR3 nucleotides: TGTGCCAGCAGCTCCTCGACAGGGACCTATGAAAAACTGTTTTTT.

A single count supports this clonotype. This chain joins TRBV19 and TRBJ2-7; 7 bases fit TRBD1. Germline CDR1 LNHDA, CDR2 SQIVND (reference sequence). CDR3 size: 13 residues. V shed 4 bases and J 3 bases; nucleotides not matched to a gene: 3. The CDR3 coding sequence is TGTGCCAGTAGTAAGGGACAGAACTACGAGCAGTACTTC. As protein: CASSKGQNYEQYF.

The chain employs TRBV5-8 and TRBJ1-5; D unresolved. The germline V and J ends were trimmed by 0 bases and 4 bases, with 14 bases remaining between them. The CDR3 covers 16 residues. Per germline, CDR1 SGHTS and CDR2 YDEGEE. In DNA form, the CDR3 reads TGTGCCAGCAGCTTGGTCCCCCGGGCGGGGAATCAGCCCCAGCATTTT. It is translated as CASSLVPRAGNQPQHF.